This T cell receptor beta chain was captured in a study of shared clonotypes between healthy human individuals. Points from the study as a whole: In this cohort, only blood was sampled, and tissue repertoires likely differ.

V was trimmed by 1 base and J by 4 bases, leaving 8 bases between them. Germline V gene sequence: CDR1 SGHNT, CDR2 YENEEA. There are 14 residues in the CDR3. In this sample, this clone turned up once. The antigen is unknown. Other DNA sequences of this sample code for an identical CDR3. The data were produced by immunoSEQ multiplex PCR, yet TCRdb's version contains in-frame clones alone and is incomplete. Among about 1.1 million clones, about 84% were seen once, and the ten largest hold roughly 0.55%. The clonotype comes from a man between 18 and 29 years old in good health. Some clones in this sample may be carry-over from other donors' samples. The chain carries TRBV11-3 and TRBJ2-1; no definite D call. The sample consisted of memory CD4+ T cells from PBMCs. Subset reported: CD45RA-negative fraction. The CDR3: CASSLGAAYNEQFF. The CDR3 DNA sequence: TGTGCCAGCAGCTTAGGGGCCGCGTACAATGAGCAGTTCTTC.